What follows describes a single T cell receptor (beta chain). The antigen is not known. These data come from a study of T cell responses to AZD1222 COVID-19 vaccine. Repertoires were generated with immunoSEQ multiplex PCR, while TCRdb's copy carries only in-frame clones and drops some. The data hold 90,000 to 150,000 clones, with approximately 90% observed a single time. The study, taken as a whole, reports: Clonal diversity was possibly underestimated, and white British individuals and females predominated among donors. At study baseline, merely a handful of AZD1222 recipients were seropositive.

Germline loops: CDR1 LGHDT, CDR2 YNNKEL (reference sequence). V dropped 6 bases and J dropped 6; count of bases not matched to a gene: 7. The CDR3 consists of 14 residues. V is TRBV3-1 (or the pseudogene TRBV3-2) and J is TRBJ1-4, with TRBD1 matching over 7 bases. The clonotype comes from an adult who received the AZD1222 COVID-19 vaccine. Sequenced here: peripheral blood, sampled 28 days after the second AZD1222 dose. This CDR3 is CASRDTGADEKLFF. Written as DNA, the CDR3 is TGTGCCAGCAGGGACACAGGGGCGGATGAAAAACTGTTTTTT.